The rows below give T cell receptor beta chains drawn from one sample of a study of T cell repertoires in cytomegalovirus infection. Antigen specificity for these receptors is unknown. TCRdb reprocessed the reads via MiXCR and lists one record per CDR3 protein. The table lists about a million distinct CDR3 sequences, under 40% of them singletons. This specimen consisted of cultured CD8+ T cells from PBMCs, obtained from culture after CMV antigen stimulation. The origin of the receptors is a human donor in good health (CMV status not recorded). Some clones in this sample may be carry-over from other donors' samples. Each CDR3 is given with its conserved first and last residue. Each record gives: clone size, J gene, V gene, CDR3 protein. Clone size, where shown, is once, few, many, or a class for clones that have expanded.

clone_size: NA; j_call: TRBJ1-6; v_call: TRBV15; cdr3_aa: CVTSTGRGSPLHF
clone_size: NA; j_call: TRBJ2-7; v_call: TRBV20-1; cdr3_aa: CSARFPPNYEQYF
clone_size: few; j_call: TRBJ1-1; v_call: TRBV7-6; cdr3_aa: CASSSFQGANTEAFF
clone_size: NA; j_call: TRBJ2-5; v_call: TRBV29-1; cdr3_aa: CSVDDGLQETQYF
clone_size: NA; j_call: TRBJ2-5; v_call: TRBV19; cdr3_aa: CATRHREAETQYF
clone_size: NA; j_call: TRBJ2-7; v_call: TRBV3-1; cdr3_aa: CASSQVRATYEQYF
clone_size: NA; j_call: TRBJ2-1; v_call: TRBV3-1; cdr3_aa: CASSQAGTGMYNEQFF
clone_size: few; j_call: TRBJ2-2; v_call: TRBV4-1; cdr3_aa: CASSQDPTGELFF
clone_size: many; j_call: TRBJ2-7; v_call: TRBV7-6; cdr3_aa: CASSQIFYEQYF
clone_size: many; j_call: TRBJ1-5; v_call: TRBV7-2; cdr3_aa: CASSRSAYGTGDQPQHF
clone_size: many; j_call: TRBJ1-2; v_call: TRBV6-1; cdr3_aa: CASSPLDKGQTF
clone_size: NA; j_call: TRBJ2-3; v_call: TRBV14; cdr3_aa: CASSQDTFSGSSTDTQYF
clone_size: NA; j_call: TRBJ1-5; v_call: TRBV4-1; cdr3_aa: CASSQEGYRDGLGPQHF
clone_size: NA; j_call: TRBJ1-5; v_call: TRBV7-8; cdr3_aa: CASTHNNQPQHF
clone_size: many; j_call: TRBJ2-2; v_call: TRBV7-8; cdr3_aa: CASSSGGGSNTGELFF
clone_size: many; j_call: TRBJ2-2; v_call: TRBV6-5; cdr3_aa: CASSYANTGELFF
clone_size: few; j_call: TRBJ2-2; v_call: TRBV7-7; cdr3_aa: CASSLTRDPGELFF
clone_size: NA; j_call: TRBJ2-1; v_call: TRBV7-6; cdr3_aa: CVSSLTYNNEQFF
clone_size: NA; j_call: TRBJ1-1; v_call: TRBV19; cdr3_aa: CASSIGYANTEAFF